The T cell receptor (beta chain) under discussion was sequenced for a study of blood T cell repertoires in COVID-19. About the research overall: T cells, B-cell-depleted T cells, or PBMCs provided the cDNA or gDNA that served as material.

The CDR3 sequence is 13 residues long. V was clipped by 10 bases and J by 0 bases, with 12 bases between them. Per the germline V gene, CDR1 is MDHEN and CDR2 is SYDVKM. Clones were read by immunoSEQ multiplex PCR, and TCRdb kept only the in-frame ones, dropping some. The repertoire holds some 73,000 clones, 75% to 90% seen once, with approximately 6.3% in the top ten. V and J are TRBV28 and TRBJ2-5; weak D call: TRBD2 (5 bases). The receptor was derived from an elderly man with COVID-19, enrolled during active disease. Sequencing input: peripheral blood. CDR3 in amino acids: CATRRGYQETQYF. The DNA of the CDR3 is TGTGCCACTCGGAGAGGGTACCAAGAGACCCAGTACTTC. Supplemented by reference TRBV28 and TRBJ2-5, the full variable domain reads DVKVTQSSRYLVKRTGEKVFLECVQDMDHENMFWYRQDPGLGLRLIYFSYDVKMKEKGDIPEGYSVSREKKERFSLILESASTNQTSMYLCATRRGYQETQYFGPGTRLLVL.